One T cell receptor (beta chain) is described in this entry. Antigen: not known. The germline gives CDR1 SGDLS, CDR2 YYNGEE. There are 14 residues in the CDR3. Losses at the gene ends were 0 bases for V and 4 bases for J; bases not matched to a gene: 1. This entry comes from a study of T cell therapy after organ transplantation. Notes on the study in general: Concurrent antirejection and antiviral drugs remain unassessed confounders.

Generated by immunoSEQ multiplex PCR, the TCRdb table keeps only in-frame clones and is missing some. The data show 51,000 or so clones, 94% seen once. The chain uses TRBV9 and TRBJ2-3; 8 bases map to TRBD1. The clonotype comes from a human patient who had received a solid organ transplant and had CMV disease. Sequences were derived from CD8+ T cells from blood, sampled before autologous CMV-specific T cell therapy. As DNA, the CDR3 is TGTGCCAGCAGCGTAGAACAGGGGGCAGATACGCAGTATTTT. It yields the protein CASSVEQGADTQYF.